The T cell receptor (beta chain) under discussion was sequenced for a study of Ad26.COV2.S vaccination and SARS-CoV-2 variants. Overall study context: Donor allocation was to the COV1001 Ad26.COV2.S trial arm. Points from the study as a whole: Total T cell responses, in the TCR breadth and depth analyses, may have been underestimated.

Treatment noted: roughly 20 received Ad26.COV2.S at low or high dose, single or two shots; 5 received placebo; per-sample allocation not given. Sampling happened 63 days after the first vaccine or placebo injection. Repertoires were generated with immunoSEQ multiplex PCR, while TCRdb's copy carries only in-frame clones and drops some. The table records some 300,000 clones, around four fifths of them present only once. The CDR3 length is 15 residues. V lost 5 bases to trimming and J lost 4 bases; unmatched junction nucleotides: 3. Germline V gene lookup returns CDR1 SGHNT and CDR2 YENEEA. Of note for this clone: Its cognate antigen is unknown. Other DNA sequences in the sample encode the same CDR3.

This receptor was taken from a person between 18 and 65 years old who received the Ad26.COV2.S COVID-19 vaccine or a placebo. The sample here was peripheral blood, taken in a trial of Ad26.COV2.S vaccine versus placebo. The chain recombines TRBV11-3 with TRBJ2-1; 12 bases match TRBD1. The CDR3: CASSPGQGAYNEQFF. The CDR3 DNA sequence: TGTGCCAGCAGCCCGGGACAGGGGGCTTACAATGAGCAGTTCTTC.